This T cell receptor beta chain emerged from a study of shared clonotypes between healthy human individuals. In the study overall: Aged between 18 and 49, the donors were a couple of women and three men. General observations from the study: The researchers took only blood, and tissue repertoires probably look different.

As handled by the study authors: Filtering differed for immunoSEQ, which gave only junction sequences without quality scores. TCRdb keeps only in-frame clones here, not all; method: immunoSEQ multiplex PCR. V and J calls and clone size come straight from that table; D and trimming were deduced from the DNA. The sample yields about 470,000 clones, around 79% seen once. This CDR3 has 16 residues. Germline CDR1 reads MNHNS; CDR2 reads SASEGT. Trimming removed 1 base at V and 5 bases at J, with 15 bases between. As for this clone: The antigen is unknown.

Each unsorted sample relied on about 90 million PBMCs as its source of genomic DNA. The chain combines TRBV6-1 with TRBJ2-1, with TRBD1 as a possible D gene (6 bases). This receptor was identified in a woman aged 40 to 50 in good health. Some clones in this sample may be carry-over from other donors' samples. Input material: PBMCs. The CDR3 DNA reads as TGTGCCAGCAGTGAAGGGGCGTCACAGGGAAACAATGAGCAGTTCTTC. Translating it yields CASSEGASQGNNEQFF.